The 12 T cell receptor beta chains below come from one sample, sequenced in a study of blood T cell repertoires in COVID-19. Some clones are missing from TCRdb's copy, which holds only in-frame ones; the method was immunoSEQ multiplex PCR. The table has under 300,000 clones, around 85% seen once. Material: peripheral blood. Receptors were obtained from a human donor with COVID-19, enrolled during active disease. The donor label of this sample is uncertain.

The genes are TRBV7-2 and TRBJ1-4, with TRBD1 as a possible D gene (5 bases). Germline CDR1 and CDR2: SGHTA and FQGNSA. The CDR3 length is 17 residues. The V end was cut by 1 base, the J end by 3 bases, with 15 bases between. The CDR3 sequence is CASSLGGSGLSNEKLFF. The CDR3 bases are TGTGCCAGCAGCTTAGGGGGTTCGGGACTGTCTAATGAAAAACTGTTTTTT. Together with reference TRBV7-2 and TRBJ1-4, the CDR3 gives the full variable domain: GAGVSQSPSNKVTEKGKDVELRCDPISGHTALYWYRQSLGQGLEFLIYFQGNSAPDKSGLPSDRFSAERTGGSVSTLTIQRTQQEDSAVYLCASSLGGSGLSNEKLFFGSGTQLSVL.

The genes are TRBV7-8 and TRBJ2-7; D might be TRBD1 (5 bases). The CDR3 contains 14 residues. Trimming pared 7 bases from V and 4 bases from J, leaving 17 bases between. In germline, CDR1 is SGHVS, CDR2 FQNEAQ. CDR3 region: CASTPLPGRYEQYF. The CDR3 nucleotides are TGTGCCAGCACCCCGCTTCCAGGGCGGTACGAGCAGTACTTC.

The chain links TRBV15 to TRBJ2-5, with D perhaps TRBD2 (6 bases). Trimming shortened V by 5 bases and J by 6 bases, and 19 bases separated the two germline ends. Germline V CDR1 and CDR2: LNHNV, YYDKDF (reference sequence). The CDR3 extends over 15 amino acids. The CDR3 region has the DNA TGTGCCACCAGCCCTGAGGAGGGGTTGTGGAAGACCCAGTACTTC. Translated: CATSPEEGLWKTQYF.

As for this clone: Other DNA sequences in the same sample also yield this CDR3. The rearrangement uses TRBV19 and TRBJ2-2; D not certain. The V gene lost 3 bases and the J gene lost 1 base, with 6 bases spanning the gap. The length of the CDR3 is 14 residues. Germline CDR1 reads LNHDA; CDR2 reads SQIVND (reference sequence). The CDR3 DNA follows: TGTGCCAGTAGTATTAGCAGGAACACCGGGGAGCTGTTTTTT. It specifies CASSISRNTGELFF.

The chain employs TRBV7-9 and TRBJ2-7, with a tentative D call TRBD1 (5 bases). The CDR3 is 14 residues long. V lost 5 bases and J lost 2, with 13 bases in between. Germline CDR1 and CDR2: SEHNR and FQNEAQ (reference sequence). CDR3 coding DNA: TGTGCCAGCAGCCGCTCGGAAGGGGCCTACGAGCAGTACTTC. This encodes CASSRSEGAYEQYF.

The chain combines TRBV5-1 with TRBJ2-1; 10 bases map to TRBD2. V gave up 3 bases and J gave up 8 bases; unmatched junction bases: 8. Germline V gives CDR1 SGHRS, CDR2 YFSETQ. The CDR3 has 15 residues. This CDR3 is CASSSRTSGGHEQFF. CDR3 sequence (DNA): TGCGCCAGCAGCTCCAGGACTAGCGGTGGCCATGAGCAGTTCTTC.

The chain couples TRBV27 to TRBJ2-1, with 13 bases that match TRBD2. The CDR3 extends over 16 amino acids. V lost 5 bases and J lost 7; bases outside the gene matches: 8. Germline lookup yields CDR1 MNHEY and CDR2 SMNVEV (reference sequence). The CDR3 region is CASSATSGRPRNEQFF. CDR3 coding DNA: TGTGCCAGCAGTGCGACTAGCGGGAGGCCTAGAAATGAGCAGTTCTTC.

CDR3: CASSWSGVGVGQPQHF. In DNA, the CDR3 is TGTGCCAGCAGTTGGAGTGGCGTGGGAGTAGGGCAGCCCCAGCATTTT. The V call is TRBV27, the J call TRBJ1-5; D ambiguous. This CDR3 has 16 residues. The V end lost 4 bases, the J end lost 7 bases, and 20 bases lay between the germline ends. Germline V CDR1 and CDR2: MNHEY, SMNVEV (reference sequence).

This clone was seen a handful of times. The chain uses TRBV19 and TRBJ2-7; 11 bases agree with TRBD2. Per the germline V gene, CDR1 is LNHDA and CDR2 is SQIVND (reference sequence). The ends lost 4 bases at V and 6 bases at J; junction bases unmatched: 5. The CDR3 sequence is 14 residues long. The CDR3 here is CASSTPGLAGEQYF. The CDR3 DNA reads TGTGCCAGTAGTACTCCTGGACTAGCGGGCGAGCAGTACTTC. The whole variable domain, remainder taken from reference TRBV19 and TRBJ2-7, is DGGITQSPKYLFRKEGQNVTLSCEQNLNHDAMYWYRQDPGQGLRLIYYSQIVNDFQKGDIAEGYSVSREKKESFPLTVTSAQKNPTAFYLCASSTPGLAGEQYFGPGTRLTVT.

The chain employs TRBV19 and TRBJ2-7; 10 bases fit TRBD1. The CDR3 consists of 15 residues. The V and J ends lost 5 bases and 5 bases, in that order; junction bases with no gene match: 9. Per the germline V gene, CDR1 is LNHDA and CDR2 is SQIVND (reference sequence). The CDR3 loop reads CASSSGQGIWNEQYF. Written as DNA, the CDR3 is TGTGCCAGTAGTTCGGGACAGGGGATTTGGAACGAGCAGTACTTC.

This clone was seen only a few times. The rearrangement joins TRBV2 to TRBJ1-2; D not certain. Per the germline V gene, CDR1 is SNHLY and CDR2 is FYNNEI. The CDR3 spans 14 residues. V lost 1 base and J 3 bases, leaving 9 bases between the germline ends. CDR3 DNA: TGTGCCAGCAGTGAAGAGCGGGGTTACTATGGCTACACCTTC. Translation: CASSEERGYYGYTF.

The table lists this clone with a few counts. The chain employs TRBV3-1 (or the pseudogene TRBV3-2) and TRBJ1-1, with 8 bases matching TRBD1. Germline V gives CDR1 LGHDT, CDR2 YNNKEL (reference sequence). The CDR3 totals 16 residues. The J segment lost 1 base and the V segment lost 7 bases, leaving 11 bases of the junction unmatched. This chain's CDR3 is CASTPLLGQENTEAFF. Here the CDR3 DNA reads TGTGCCAGCACACCCCTCTTGGGACAGGAGAACACTGAAGCTTTCTTT.